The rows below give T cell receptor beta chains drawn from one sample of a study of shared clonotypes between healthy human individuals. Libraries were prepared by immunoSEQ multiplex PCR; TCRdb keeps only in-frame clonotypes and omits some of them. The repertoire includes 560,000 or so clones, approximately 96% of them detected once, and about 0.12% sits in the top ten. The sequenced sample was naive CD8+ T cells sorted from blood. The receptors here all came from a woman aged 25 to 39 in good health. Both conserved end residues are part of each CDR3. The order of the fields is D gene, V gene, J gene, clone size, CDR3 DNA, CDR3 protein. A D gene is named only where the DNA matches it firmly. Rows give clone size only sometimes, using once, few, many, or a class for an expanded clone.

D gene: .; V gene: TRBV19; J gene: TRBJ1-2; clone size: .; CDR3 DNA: TGTGCCAGTAGTATAGATGGAACAGCCTATGGCTACACCTTC; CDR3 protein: CASSIDGTAYGYTF
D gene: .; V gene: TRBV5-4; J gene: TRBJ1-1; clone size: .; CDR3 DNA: TGTGCCAGCAGCCGGAATTCGGGCACTGAAGCTTTCTTT; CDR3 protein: CASSRNSGTEAFF
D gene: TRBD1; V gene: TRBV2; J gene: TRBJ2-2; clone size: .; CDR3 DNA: TGTGCCAGCAGTCCAACCACAGGGGGTGCGAACACCGGGGAGCTGTTTTTT; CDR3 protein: CASSPTTGGANTGELFF
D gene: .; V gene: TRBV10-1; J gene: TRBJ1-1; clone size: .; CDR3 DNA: TGCGCCAGCAGTGAGCAACCGACAGGTCTGAACACTGAAGCTTTCTTT; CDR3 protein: CASSEQPTGLNTEAFF
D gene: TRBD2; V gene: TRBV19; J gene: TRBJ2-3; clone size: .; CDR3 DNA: TGTGCCAGTCGTTTCCGAGCGGGAGGGGATACGCAGTATTTT; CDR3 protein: CASRFRAGGDTQYF
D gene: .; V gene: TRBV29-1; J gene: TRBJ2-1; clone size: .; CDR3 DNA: TGCAGCGTCCACGGACTTGGGGGAGTCAATGAGCAGTTCTTC; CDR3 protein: CSVHGLGGVNEQFF
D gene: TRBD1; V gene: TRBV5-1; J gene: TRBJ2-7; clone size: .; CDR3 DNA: TGCGCCAGCAGCTGGGACAGCGGCTCCTACGAGCAGTACTTC; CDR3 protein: CASSWDSGSYEQYF
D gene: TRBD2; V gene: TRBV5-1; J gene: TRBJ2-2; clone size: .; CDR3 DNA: TGCGCCAGCAGTTTGAGGCCAACTAGCGAACCAAACTCCGGGGAGCTGTTTTTT; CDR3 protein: CASSLRPTSEPNSGELFF
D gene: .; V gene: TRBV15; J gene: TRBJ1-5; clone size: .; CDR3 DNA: TGTGCCACCAGCAATGGGTTTGGGCAGCCCCAGCATTTT; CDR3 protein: CATSNGFGQPQHF
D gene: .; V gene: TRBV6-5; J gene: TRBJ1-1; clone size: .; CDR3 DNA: TGTGCCAGCTGGGGGGCGGGGGAAGAGGACACTGAAGCTTTCTTT; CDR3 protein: CASWGAGEEDTEAFF
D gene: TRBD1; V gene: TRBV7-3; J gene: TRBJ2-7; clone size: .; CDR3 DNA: TGTGCCAGCAGCCCGGGGGGACAGGGCTACGAGCAGTACTTC; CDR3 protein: CASSPGGQGYEQYF
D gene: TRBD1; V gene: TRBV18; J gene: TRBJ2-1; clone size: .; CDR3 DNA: TGTGCCAGCTCACCCCCGGCTCACAGGGTGGGACAGAATGAGCAGTTCTTC; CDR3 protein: CASSPPAHRVGQNEQFF
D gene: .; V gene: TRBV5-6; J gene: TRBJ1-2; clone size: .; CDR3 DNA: TGTGCCAGCAGCTTAATGGGCTATGGCTACACCTTC; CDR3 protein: CASSLMGYGYTF
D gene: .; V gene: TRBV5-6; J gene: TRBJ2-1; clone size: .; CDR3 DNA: TGTGCCAGCAGCTTTGAGGGGGTGGGTTTGGTCAATGAGCAGTTCTTC; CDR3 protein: CASSFEGVGLVNEQFF
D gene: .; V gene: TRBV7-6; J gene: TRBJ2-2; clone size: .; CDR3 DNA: TGTGCCAGCAGCTTGGAGGTCCCCCCTCGTGGCGGGGAGCTGTTTTTT; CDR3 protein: CASSLEVPPRGGELFF
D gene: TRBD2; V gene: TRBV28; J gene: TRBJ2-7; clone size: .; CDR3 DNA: TGTGCCAGCACGCGGGGACTAGCGGGAGTAGGAATCTCGGACGAGCAGTACTTC; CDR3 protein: CASTRGLAGVGISDEQYF
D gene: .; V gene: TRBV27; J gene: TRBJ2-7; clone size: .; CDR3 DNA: TGTGCCAGCAGTTTATTTAGAGCGGGCGAGCAGTACTTC; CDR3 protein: CASSLFRAGEQYF
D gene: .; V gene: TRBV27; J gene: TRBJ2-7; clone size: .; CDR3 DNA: TGTGCCAGCAGTCCAAACACGGGGGAGCAGTACTTC; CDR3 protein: CASSPNTGEQYF
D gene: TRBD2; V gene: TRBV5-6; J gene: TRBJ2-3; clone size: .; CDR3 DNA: TGTGCCAGCAGCTTGATGGCTAGCGGGAGTGCAGATACGCAGTATTTT; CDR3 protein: CASSLMASGSADTQYF
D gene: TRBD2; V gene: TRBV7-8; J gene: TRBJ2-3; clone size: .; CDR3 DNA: TGTGCCAGCAGCTTAGTCCGACTAGCGGGGAGCACAGATACGCAGTATTTT; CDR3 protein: CASSLVRLAGSTDTQYF
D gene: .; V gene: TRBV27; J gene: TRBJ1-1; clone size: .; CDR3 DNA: TGTGCCAGCAGTTTCCAAGGCTTCAGGGCAGGCACTGAAGCTTTCTTT; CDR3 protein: CASSFQGFRAGTEAFF
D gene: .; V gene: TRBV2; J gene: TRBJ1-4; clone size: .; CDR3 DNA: TGTGCCAGCACCTGGATGGAGGAAAAACTGTTTTTT; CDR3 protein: CASTWMEEKLFF
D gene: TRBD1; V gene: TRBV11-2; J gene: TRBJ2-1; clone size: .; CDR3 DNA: TGTGCCAGCAGCGTTAGTGGGACAGGGGGTGAGCAGTTCTTC; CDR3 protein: CASSVSGTGGEQFF
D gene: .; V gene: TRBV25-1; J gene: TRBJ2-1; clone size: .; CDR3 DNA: TGTGCCAGCAGTGAAAGGGACAACTATGAGCAGTTCTTC; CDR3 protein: CASSERDNYEQFF
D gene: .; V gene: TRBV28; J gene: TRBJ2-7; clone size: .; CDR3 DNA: TGTGCCAGCAGCCCGACTGAGTCCTACGAGCAGTACTTC; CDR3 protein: CASSPTESYEQYF
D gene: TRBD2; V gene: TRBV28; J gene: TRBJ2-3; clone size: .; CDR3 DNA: TGTGCCAGCAGTTACGCTAGCGGGAGTAGTGATACGCAGTATTTT; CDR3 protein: CASSYASGSSDTQYF
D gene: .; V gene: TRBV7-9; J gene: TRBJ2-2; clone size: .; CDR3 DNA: TGTGCCAGCAGCTTAGGTTCCCACACCGGGGAGCTGTTTTTT; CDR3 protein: CASSLGSHTGELFF
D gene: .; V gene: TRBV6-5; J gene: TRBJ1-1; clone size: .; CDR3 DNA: TGTGCCAGCAGCGCTACGACGGGCCCTTGGACTGAAGCTTTCTTT; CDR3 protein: CASSATTGPWTEAFF
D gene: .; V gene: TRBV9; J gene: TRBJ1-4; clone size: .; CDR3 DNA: TGTGCCAGCAGCGTATGGGGTGCGGGGGGTGAAAAACTGTTTTTT; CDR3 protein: CASSVWGAGGEKLFF
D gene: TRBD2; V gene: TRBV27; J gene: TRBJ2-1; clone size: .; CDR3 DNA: TGTGCCAGCAGGGGAGGGTACAATGAGCAGTTCTTC; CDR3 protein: CASRGGYNEQFF
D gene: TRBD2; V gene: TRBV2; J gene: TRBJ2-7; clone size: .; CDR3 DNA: TGTGCCAGCAGTGAAGGGACTAGCGGAACCTACGAGCAGTACTTC; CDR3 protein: CASSEGTSGTYEQYF
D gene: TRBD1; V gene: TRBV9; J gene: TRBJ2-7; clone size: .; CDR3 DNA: TGTGCCAGCAGCCCAACCGGGACAGGCTATTGGAAGCAGTACTTC; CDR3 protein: CASSPTGTGYWKQYF
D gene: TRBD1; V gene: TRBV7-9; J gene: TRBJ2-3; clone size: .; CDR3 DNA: TGTGCCAGCAGCTTAGTTGGGACAGGTCATCCTACTCCTGGAAATACGCAGTATTTT; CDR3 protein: CASSLVGTGHPTPGNTQYF
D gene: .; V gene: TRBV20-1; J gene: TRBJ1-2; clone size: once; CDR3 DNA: TGCAGTGCTAGACCTTTATATGGCTACACCTTC; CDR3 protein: CSARPLYGYTF
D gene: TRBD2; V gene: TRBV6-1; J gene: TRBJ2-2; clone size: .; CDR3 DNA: TGTGCCAGCAGTGCCAACCCGGGACTAGGAGTTCCCGGGGAGCTGTTTTTT; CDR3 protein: CASSANPGLGVPGELFF
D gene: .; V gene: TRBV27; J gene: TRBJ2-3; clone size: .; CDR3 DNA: TGTGCCAGCAGTTCCGGACCTCTTTCGCAGTATTTT; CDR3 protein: CASSSGPLSQYF
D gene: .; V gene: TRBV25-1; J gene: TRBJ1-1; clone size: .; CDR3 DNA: TGTGCCAGCAGTGAAACAGGGATGAACACTGAAGCTTTCTTT; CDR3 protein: CASSETGMNTEAFF
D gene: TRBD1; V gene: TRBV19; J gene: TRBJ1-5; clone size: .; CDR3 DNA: TGTGCCAGTAGTATAGATCTACGTCCCGGGACAGGGGTGGTAGATCAGCCCCAGCATTTT; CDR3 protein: CASSIDLRPGTGVVDQPQHF
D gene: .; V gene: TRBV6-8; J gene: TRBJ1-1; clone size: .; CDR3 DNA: TGTGCCAGCAGTTATTATGAAGCTTTCTTT; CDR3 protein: CASSYYEAFF
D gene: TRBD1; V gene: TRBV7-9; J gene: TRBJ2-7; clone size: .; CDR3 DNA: TGTGCCAGCAGCTTAGTCGGGACAGACTCCTACGAGCAGTACTTC; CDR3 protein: CASSLVGTDSYEQYF
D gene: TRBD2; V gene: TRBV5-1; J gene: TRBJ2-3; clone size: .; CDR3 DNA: TGCGCCAGCAGCTTGGGGGTTAGCGGGAGTTGGGATACGCAGTATTTT; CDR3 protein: CASSLGVSGSWDTQYF
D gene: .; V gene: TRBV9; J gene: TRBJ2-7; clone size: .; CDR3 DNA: TGTGCCAGCAGCGTAGCAGGGGAAGGGTACGAGCAGTACTTC; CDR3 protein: CASSVAGEGYEQYF